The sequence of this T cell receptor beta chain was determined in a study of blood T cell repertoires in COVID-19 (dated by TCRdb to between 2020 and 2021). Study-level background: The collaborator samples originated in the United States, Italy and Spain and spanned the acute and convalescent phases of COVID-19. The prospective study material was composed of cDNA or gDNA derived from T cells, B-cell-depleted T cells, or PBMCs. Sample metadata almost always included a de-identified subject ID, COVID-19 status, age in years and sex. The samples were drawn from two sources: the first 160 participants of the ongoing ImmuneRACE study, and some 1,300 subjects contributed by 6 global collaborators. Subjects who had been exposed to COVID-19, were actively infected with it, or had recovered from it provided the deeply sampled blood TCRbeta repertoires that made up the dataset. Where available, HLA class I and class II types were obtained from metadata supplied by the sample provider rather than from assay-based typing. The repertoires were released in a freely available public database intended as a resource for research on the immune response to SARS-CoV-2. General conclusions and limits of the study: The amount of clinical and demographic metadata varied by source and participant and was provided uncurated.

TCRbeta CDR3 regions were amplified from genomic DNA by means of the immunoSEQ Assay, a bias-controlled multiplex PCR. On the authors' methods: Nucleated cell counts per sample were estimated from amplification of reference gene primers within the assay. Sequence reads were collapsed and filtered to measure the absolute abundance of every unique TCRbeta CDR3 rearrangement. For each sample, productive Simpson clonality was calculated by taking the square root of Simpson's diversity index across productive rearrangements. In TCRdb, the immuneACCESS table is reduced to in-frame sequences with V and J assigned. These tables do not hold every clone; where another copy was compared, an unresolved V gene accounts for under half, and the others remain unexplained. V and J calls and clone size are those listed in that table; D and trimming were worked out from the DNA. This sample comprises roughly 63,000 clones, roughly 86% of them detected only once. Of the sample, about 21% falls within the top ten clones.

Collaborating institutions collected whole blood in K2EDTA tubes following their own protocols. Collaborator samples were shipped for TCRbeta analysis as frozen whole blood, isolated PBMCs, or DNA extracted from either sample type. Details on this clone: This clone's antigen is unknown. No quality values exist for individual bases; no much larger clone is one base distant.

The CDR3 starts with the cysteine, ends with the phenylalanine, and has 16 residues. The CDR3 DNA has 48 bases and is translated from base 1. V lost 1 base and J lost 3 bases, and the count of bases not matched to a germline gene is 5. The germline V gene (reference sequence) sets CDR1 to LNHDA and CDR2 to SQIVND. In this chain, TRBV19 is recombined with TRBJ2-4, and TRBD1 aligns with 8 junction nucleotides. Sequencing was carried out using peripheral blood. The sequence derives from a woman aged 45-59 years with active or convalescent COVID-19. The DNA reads TGTGCCAGTAGTATAGGGACAGGGCTAGGCAAAAACATTCAGTACTTC. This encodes CASSIGTGLGKNIQYF.